Below are 30 T cell receptor beta chains sequenced from a single sample in a study of T-cell reconstitution after alpha-beta-depleted transplantation in children. The library targeted TCRbeta and was prepared with unique molecular identifiers. From the PCR reads, TCRdb called clonotypes with MiXCR, one entry per CDR3 protein. This sample has roughly 300,000 distinct CDR3 sequences, with around 10% found just once. Sample: peripheral blood, taken 180 days after TCRalphabeta/CD19-depleted stem cell transplant. All receptors derive from a male patient aged 2 to 9 who had a stem cell transplant for chronic granulomatous disease, so the T cells may come from the graft donor.

V usage is TRBV28 and J usage is TRBJ1-4, with TRBD1 matching 7 bases. V lost 8 bases and J lost 5; bases outside the gene matches: 11. The CDR3 covers 15 residues. Germline V gene sequence: CDR1 MDHEN, CDR2 SYDVKM. This chain's CDR3 is CASWGVGTENEKLFF. CDR3 nucleotide sequence: TGTGCCAGCTGGGGGGTAGGGACAGAGAATGAAAAACTGTTTTTT.

In this sample, this clonotype turned up many times. The chain has TRBV7-8 and TRBJ2-7; 10 nucleotides line up with TRBD2. The CDR3 is made up of 19 amino acids. V gave up 0 bases and J gave up 3 bases; unmatched junction bases: 14. Germline V gene sequence: CDR1 SGHVS, CDR2 FQNEAQ. The CDR3 nucleotides read TGTGCCAGCAGCTTAGCGCGTGTAAGCGGGAGGGCCCCACTCTACGAGCAGTACTTC. This sequence encodes CASSLARVSGRAPLYEQYF. The full variable domain, in which reference TRBV7-8 and TRBJ2-7 provide the parts outside the CDR3, is GAGVSQSPRYKVAKRGQDVALRCDPISGHVSLFWYQQALGQGPEFLTYFQNEAQLDKSGLPSDRFFAERPEGSVSTLKIQRTQQEDSAVYLCASSLARVSGRAPLYEQYFGPGTRLTVT.

This clonotype was counted at least ten times. The rearrangement links TRBV28 to TRBJ2-6; 7 bases are shared with TRBD1. In germline, CDR1 is MDHEN, CDR2 SYDVKM. The J segment lost 0 bases and the V segment lost 9 bases, leaving 8 bases of the junction unmatched. CDR3 length equals 16 residues. This CDR3 reads CASPGQLTSGANVLTF. For the CDR3, the DNA is TGTGCCAGTCCGGGACAGCTTACCTCTGGGGCCAACGTCCTGACTTTC. The variable domain in full, with the rest retrieved from reference TRBV28 and TRBJ2-6, is DVKVTQSSRYLVKRTGEKVFLECVQDMDHENMFWYRQDPGLGLRLIYFSYDVKMKEKGDIPEGYSVSREKKERFSLILESASTNQTSMYLCASPGQLTSGANVLTFGAGSRLTVL.

This clonotype occurred many times. The chain uses TRBV5-1 and TRBJ2-3; a weak D match, TRBD1 (5 bases). V lost 4 bases and J lost 2, with 20 bases in between. This CDR3 spans 17 amino acids. Germline CDR1 reads SGHRS; CDR2 reads YFSETQ. The CDR3 nucleotides are TGCGCCAGCAGCCCCACGTCCAGGGTCGGTACCACAGATACGCAGTATTTT. The encoded protein is CASSPTSRVGTTDTQYF.

The chain uses TRBV19 and TRBJ1-1, with TRBD1 matching 8 bases. With 3 bases clipped from V and 1 base from J, the junction kept 7 bases outside the gene matches. Germline lookup yields CDR1 LNHDA and CDR2 SQIVND (reference sequence). The CDR3 loop spans 16 amino acids. CDR3 protein: CASSIRTGGWNTEAFF. The CDR3 DNA follows: TGTGCCAGTAGTATTCGAACAGGGGGATGGAACACTGAAGCTTTCTTT.

The sample holds many counts of this clonotype. This chain uses TRBV5-1 with TRBJ2-5; 7 bases line up with TRBD1. V dropped 4 bases and J dropped 0; count of bases not matched to a gene: 3. The CDR3 extends over 14 amino acids. Germline CDR1 reads SGHRS; CDR2 reads YFSETQ. This CDR3 reads CASSPGQNQETQYF. CDR3 DNA: TGCGCCAGCAGCCCGGGACAGAACCAAGAGACCCAGTACTTC.

Written as DNA, the CDR3 is TGTGCCAGCAGTCCACCCAGGGGGTCCGGGGAGCTGTTTTTT. Its protein is CASSPPRGSGELFF. The V and J genes are TRBV12-3 or TRBV12-4 and TRBJ2-2; 7 bases line up with TRBD1. V lost 5 bases, J lost 6 bases, and 6 bases stayed unmatched. The CDR3 length is 14 residues.

Ten or more counts support this clonotype. V and J are TRBV29-1 and TRBJ1-1; no definite D call. V lost 8 bases, J lost 4 bases, and 20 bases lay in between. Per germline, CDR1 SQVTM and CDR2 ANQGSEA. This CDR3 has 14 amino acids. CDR3 protein: CSSTGVGEGTEAFF. The DNA for the CDR3 is TGCAGCTCCACCGGTGTGGGAGAGGGCACTGAAGCTTTCTTT. The full variable domain, rest sourced from reference TRBV29-1 and TRBJ1-1, is SAVISQKPSRDICQRGTSLTIQCQVDSQVTMMFWYRQQPGQSLTLIATANQGSEATYESGFVIDKFPISRPNLTFSTLTVSNMSPEDSSIYLCSSTGVGEGTEAFFGQGTRLTVV.

The sample holds many counts of this clonotype. The rearrangement joins TRBV4-2 to TRBJ2-7, with D perhaps matching TRBD2 (6 bases). Trimming left V 0 bases short and J 1 base short, with 10 bases between. This CDR3 region has 15 residues. Germline values: CDR1 LGHNA, CDR2 YNFKEQ. This chain's CDR3 is CASSQDPAGSYEQYF. CDR3 bases: TGTGCCAGCAGCCAAGATCCAGCGGGTTCCTACGAGCAGTACTTC.

This clonotype was seen many times. The rearrangement joins TRBV7-2 to TRBJ2-1, with 14 bases aligning to TRBD2. The V and J ends lost 3 bases and 4 bases, in that order; junction bases with no gene match: 2. The CDR3 covers 16 residues. The germline V gene encodes CDR1 SGHTA and CDR2 FQGNSA. The CDR3 DNA follows: TGTGCCAGCAGCTTTTGGACTAGCGGGGGGTACAATGAGCAGTTCTTC. It specifies CASSFWTSGGYNEQFF.

This clonotype has ten or more counts. V gene TRBV19 combines with J gene TRBJ2-1, with a weak D call TRBD2 (5 bases). Germline loops: CDR1 LNHDA, CDR2 SQIVND (reference sequence). V was cut by 3 bases and J by 3 bases, with 21 bases left in between. CDR3 length: 18 residues. The CDR3 DNA reads as TGTGCCAGTAGTATGTATCCGGGGAGAACGGAGGTCTACAATGAGCAGTTCTTC. Translation: CASSMYPGRTEVYNEQFF. The whole variable domain, filled in from reference TRBV19 and TRBJ2-1, reads DGGITQSPKYLFRKEGQNVTLSCEQNLNHDAMYWYRQDPGQGLRLIYYSQIVNDFQKGDIAEGYSVSREKKESFPLTVTSAQKNPTAFYLCASSMYPGRTEVYNEQFFGPGTRLTVL.

This clonotype was recorded many times. The V call is TRBV10-3, the J call TRBJ2-1, with TRBD2 identical over 7 bases. CDR1 is ENHRY and CDR2 is SYGVKD in the germline V gene. The V and J ends lost 6 bases and 5 bases, in that order; junction bases with no gene match: 4. The CDR3 sequence is 13 residues long. The chain's CDR3 is CAISGGRDNEQFF. In DNA form, the CDR3 reads TGTGCCATCAGCGGGGGGAGGGACAATGAGCAGTTCTTC.

The chain carries TRBV5-1 and TRBJ2-5; no reliable D call. Germline loops: CDR1 SGHRS, CDR2 YFSETQ. The CDR3 runs 14 residues. Trimming shortened V by 1 base and J by 5 bases, and 12 bases separated the two germline ends. In nucleotides, the CDR3 is TGCGCCAGCAGCTTGTCGCTTCCTATCGAGACCCAGTACTTC. Amino acids: CASSLSLPIETQYF. The complete variable domain, with remaining parts taken from reference TRBV5-1 and TRBJ2-5, reads KAGVTQTPRYLIKTRGQQVTLSCSPISGHRSVSWYQQTPGQGLQFLFEYFSETQRNKGNFPGRFSGRQFSNSRSEMNVSTLELGDSALYLCASSLSLPIETQYFGPGTRLLVL.

This clonotype was detected many times. The chain couples TRBV5-1 to TRBJ1-2; possibly TRBD1 for D (6 bases). Trimming left V 0 bases short and J 7 bases short, with 13 bases between. The V gene's germline CDR1 is SGHRS and CDR2 YFSETQ. The CDR3 is 14 residues long. CDR3 region: CASSLDRVYLGYTF. CDR3 nucleotide sequence: TGCGCCAGCAGCTTGGACAGGGTATATCTTGGCTACACCTTC.

The chain couples TRBV6-5 to TRBJ1-1; D may be TRBD1 (5 bases). The V gene lost 2 bases and the J gene lost 7 bases, with 17 bases spanning the gap. The germline CDR1 and CDR2 sequences are MNHEY and SVGAGI. The CDR3 runs to 15 residues. The CDR3 loop is CASSYAGTEIFEAFF. The CDR3 bases are TGTGCCAGCAGTTACGCCGGGACGGAGATTTTTGAAGCTTTCTTT.

This clonotype was recorded a few times. The V call is TRBV3-1, the J call TRBJ2-3; D gene unclear. CDR3 length equals 17 residues. Trimming removed 1 base from V and 4 bases from J, with 18 bases in between. Germline values: CDR1 LGHDT, CDR2 YNNKEL (reference sequence). CDR3 residues: CASSQVGSKILPDTQYF. The CDR3 DNA reads as TGTGCCAGCAGCCAAGTAGGCTCCAAGATCCTCCCAGATACGCAGTATTTT.

In its sample, this clonotype was seen many times. The rearrangement uses TRBV6-4 and TRBJ2-2; 13 nucleotides align to TRBD2. This CDR3 contains 19 residues. Germline V CDR1 and CDR2: MRHNA, SNTAGT. Trimming cost V 6 bases and J 0 bases; bases outside gene matches: 10. In nucleotides, the CDR3 is TGTGCCAGCAGGACGCCCGGACTAGCGGGAGACGCGAACACCGGGGAGCTGTTTTTT. Translation: CASRTPGLAGDANTGELFF.

The chain has TRBV18 and TRBJ2-7, with 8 bases identical to TRBD1. The CDR3 extends over 16 amino acids. CDR1 and CDR2 from the germline V gene are KGHSH and LQKENI. V trimming: 1 base; J trimming: 2 bases; junction bases outside the gene matches: 7. CDR3 sequence reads: CASSPLGQATTYEQYF. The CDR3 nucleotides read TGTGCCAGCTCACCACTGGGACAGGCCACAACCTACGAGCAGTACTTC.

This clonotype occurred many times. The V and J genes are TRBV29-1 and TRBJ2-5, with unresolved D. The CDR3 consists of 12 residues. Germline V CDR1 and CDR2: SQVTM, ANQGSEA. With 4 bases removed from V and 2 bases from J, the gap between germline ends came to 8 bases. DNA of the CDR3: TGCAGCGTTGTCCCAGCTCAAGAGACCCAGTACTTC. Translated: CSVVPAQETQYF.

In this sample, this clonotype turned up many times. V usage is TRBV7-3 and J usage is TRBJ2-2, with 13 positions matching TRBD2. Germline values: CDR1 SGHTA, CDR2 FQGTGA. With V trimmed by 4 bases and J by 5 bases, 10 bases remained unmatched. This CDR3 contains 18 residues. CDR3 sequence (DNA): TGTGCCAGCAGCTCTAGGGCGACTAGCGGGGGGCCAACCGGGGAGCTGTTTTTT. It codes for CASSSRATSGGPTGELFF.

Ten or more counts support this clonotype. This rearrangement joins TRBV20-1 to TRBJ2-5; 10 bases line up with TRBD2. Looked up from germline, CDR1 is DFQATT and CDR2 is SNEGSKA (reference sequence). There are 14 residues in the CDR3. Trimming cost V 6 bases and J 4 bases; bases outside gene matches: 8. The CDR3 DNA reads as TGCAGTGCCACCAAAAGCGGGGGGGGAGAGACCCAGTACTTC. It codes for CSATKSGGGETQYF.

About this clonotype: A much larger clone sits a single nucleotide away, making a read error possible. The rearrangement links TRBV24-1 to TRBJ1-2, with 7 bases matching TRBD1. CDR1 is KGHDR and CDR2 is SFDVKD in the germline V gene. The CDR3 sequence is 12 residues long. V lost 11 bases, J lost 3 bases, and 5 bases stayed unmatched. The CDR3 region has the DNA TGTGCCAAAGGGGGCAGGGACTATGGCTACACCTTC. As protein: CAKGGRDYGYTF.

This clonotype was observed at least ten times. The J gene is TRBJ2-4, the V gene TRBV7-2; D is unclear. Per germline, CDR1 SGHTA and CDR2 FQGNSA. Trimming cost V 2 bases and J 2 bases, with 4 bases left between them. This CDR3 comprises 13 residues. This chain's CDR3 is CASSLKPKNIQYF. Here the CDR3 DNA reads TGTGCCAGCAGCTTAAAACCCAAAAACATTCAGTACTTC.

On this clonotype itself: A read error may be the cause here, since a much bigger clone is one base away. The conserved phenylalanine or tryptophan is not found at the CDR3 terminus, so this likely reflects a read error. V usage is TRBV7-3 and J usage is TRBJ1-6; D is unclear. Germline V lookup: CDR1 SGHTA, CDR2 FQGTGA. This CDR3 region has 13 residues. Trimming took off 2 bases at V and 9 bases at J, with 8 bases between the two ends. The CDR3 spells CASSLAFGSPLHS. The CDR3 coding sequence is TGTGCCAGCAGCTTAGCGTTCGGTTCACCCCTCCACTCT.

This clonotype has at least ten counts. The chain couples TRBV29-1 to TRBJ2-6; the D is unclear. The V gene's germline CDR1 is SQVTM and CDR2 ANQGSEA. The CDR3 sequence is 14 residues long. Between the trimmed V and J ends, which lost 6 bases and 1 base, there was a span of 10 bases. The DNA of the CDR3 is TGCAGCGTCGCACAGCTTTCTGGGGCCAACGTCCTGACTTTC. Residues: CSVAQLSGANVLTF. Using reference TRBV29-1 and TRBJ2-6 for the parts outside the CDR3, the full variable domain is SAVISQKPSRDICQRGTSLTIQCQVDSQVTMMFWYRQQPGQSLTLIATANQGSEATYESGFVIDKFPISRPNLTFSTLTVSNMSPEDSSIYLCSVAQLSGANVLTFGAGSRLTVL.

This clonotype was detected many times. The rearrangement uses TRBV12-3 or TRBV12-4 and TRBJ2-1; TRBD2 agrees at 9 bases. J gave up 5 bases and V 1 base, and 9 bases lay outside the gene matches. The CDR3 is made up of 17 amino acids. CDR3 bases: TGTGCCAGCAGTTTAGGGGGCAGGGCTAGCGGGGACAATGAGCAGTTCTTC. As protein: CASSLGGRASGDNEQFF.

At least ten counts were recorded for this clonotype. This chain uses TRBV27 with TRBJ2-1, with D possibly called TRBD1 or TRBD2 (6 bases each). Trimming cost V 3 bases and J 7 bases, with 16 bases left between them. The CDR3 is made up of 15 amino acids. Germline CDR1 MNHEY, CDR2 SMNVEV (reference sequence). CDR3 DNA sequence: TGTGCCAGCAGTTTTAGGGGGGCGCAAGGGAATGAGCAGTTCTTC. This codes for CASSFRGAQGNEQFF.

This clonotype occurred many times. The V gene is TRBV20-1, the J gene TRBJ1-1, with 7 bases that match TRBD1. There are 13 residues in the CDR3. Looked up from germline, CDR1 is DFQATT and CDR2 is SNEGSKA (reference sequence). Trimming cost V 6 bases and J 3 bases; bases outside gene matches: 7. CDR3 sequence (DNA): TGCAGTGCGACCGACAGGGTTTACACTGAAGCTTTCTTT. This gives the protein CSATDRVYTEAFF.

A note on this clonotype: This clone may be a read error of a much larger clone one base away. This rearrangement joins TRBV7-3 to TRBJ2-2; maybe TRBD1 (6 bases). V dropped 5 bases and J dropped 4 bases, with 11 bases sitting between them. The CDR3 is 14 amino acids. The V gene's germline CDR1 is SGHTA and CDR2 FQGTGA. The CDR3 loop reads CASSRHRATGELFF. The DNA of the CDR3 is TGTGCCAGCAGCCGGCACAGGGCCACCGGGGAGCTGTTTTTT.

This clonotype was detected ten times or more. The chain links TRBV12-3 or TRBV12-4 to TRBJ2-7; D not certain. The CDR3 is made up of 12 amino acids. V lost 4 bases to trimming and J lost 3 bases, with 7 bases between them. Written as DNA, the CDR3 is TGTGCCAGCAGTTCTGGGATCTACGAGCAGTACTTC. Protein sequence: CASSSGIYEQYF.